One and the same sample provided the 9 T cell receptor beta chains below, sequenced in a study of T cells after yellow fever vaccination. A single record per CDR3 protein comes from TCRdb applying MiXCR to the 5' RACE reads. The table records around 68,000 distinct CDR3 sequences, around 7.8% of them present only once. The sequences come from CD8+ T cells sorted from PBMCs, collected 10 days after the first yellow fever vaccination. The origin of the receptors is a man between 18 and 29 years old who received the YFV17D yellow fever vaccine.

This clonotype showed up many times. The V and J genes are TRBV2 and TRBJ2-1; 11 bases are shared with TRBD2. Trimming cost V 5 bases and J 2 bases; bases outside gene matches: 2. This CDR3 is 15 amino acids long. Germline V gene lookup returns CDR1 SNHLY and CDR2 FYNNEI. The CDR3 coding sequence is TGTGCCAGCAGTCGGACTAGCGGGCCCTACAATGAGCAGTTCTTC. This gives the protein CASSRTSGPYNEQFF.

This clonotype is classed as medium-sized. The V call is TRBV29-1, the J call TRBJ1-1; D is ambiguous. The ends were cut back, 0 bases at V and 4 bases at J, with 6 bases in the middle. CDR1 is SQVTM and CDR2 is ANQGSEA in the germline V gene. The CDR3 sequence is 12 residues long. CDR3 nucleotide sequence: TGCAGCGTTGAAGATTTTCCCACTGAAGCTTTCTTT. Its translation is CSVEDFPTEAFF.

The sample holds a few counts of this clonotype. V is TRBV7-9 and J is TRBJ2-7; weak D call: TRBD1 (7 bases). V was pared by 1 base and J by 0 bases, with 10 bases between. CDR1 and CDR2 (germline): SEHNR, FQNEAQ (reference sequence). CDR3 size: 15 residues. CDR3 loop: CASSLDRGGSYEQYF. CDR3 bases: TGTGCCAGCAGCTTAGACAGGGGAGGCTCCTACGAGCAGTACTTC.

At least ten counts were recorded for this clonotype. V gene TRBV29-1 combines with J gene TRBJ2-2, with D perhaps TRBD1 (5 bases). V lost 1 base and J 2 bases, leaving 11 bases between the germline ends. In germline, CDR1 is SQVTM, CDR2 ANQGSEA. This CDR3 has 15 residues. CDR3: CSVEGGAINTGELFF. The CDR3 nucleotides are TGCAGCGTTGAAGGTGGGGCGATAAACACCGGGGAGCTGTTTTTT.

The sample holds many counts of this clonotype. The V gene is TRBV2, the J gene TRBJ2-7, with TRBD1 matching 12 bases. Looked up from germline, CDR1 is SNHLY and CDR2 is FYNNEI. J lost 7 bases, V lost 10 bases, and 8 bases had no gene match. This CDR3 is 13 amino acids long. Here the CDR3 reads CATPGQGAVEQYF. CDR3 bases: TGTGCCACCCCGGGACAGGGGGCGGTTGAGCAGTACTTC.

This clonotype was detected only a few times. J is TRBJ1-1 and V is TRBV29-1; D remains ambiguous. The CDR3 has 12 residues. V shed 6 bases and J shed 1 base, with 9 bases lying between them. Looked up from germline, CDR1 is SQVTM and CDR2 is ANQGSEA. The CDR3 reads CSVPHRNTEAFF. CDR3 DNA: TGCAGCGTCCCCCATCGGAACACTGAAGCTTTCTTT.

This clonotype was observed many times. The gene calls are TRBV19 and TRBJ2-2; D remains unclear. The V and J ends lost 3 bases and 13 bases respectively, with 12 bases between them. Germline values: CDR1 LNHDA, CDR2 SQIVND (reference sequence). The CDR3 loop spans 12 amino acids. CDR3 coding DNA: TGTGCCAGTAGTATTTACACCGAAGGGCTGTTTTTT. Translating it yields CASSIYTEGLFF. The entire variable domain, with the rest obtained from reference TRBV19 and TRBJ2-2, is as follows: DGGITQSPKYLFRKEGQNVTLSCEQNLNHDAMYWYRQDPGQGLRLIYYSQIVNDFQKGDIAEGYSVSREKKESFPLTVTSAQKNPTAFYLCASSIYTEGLFFGEGSRLTVL.

At least ten counts were recorded for this clonotype. This sequence joins TRBV7-3 and TRBJ2-1; 8 bases agree with TRBD2. Germline CDR1 is SGHTA and CDR2 is FQGTGA. This CDR3 comprises 16 residues. V was clipped by 4 bases and J by 3 bases; unmatched bases: 8. Written as DNA, the CDR3 is TGTGCCAGCAGCTCTCCAACTAGCGGTGGCTACAATGAGCAGTTCTTC. It is translated as CASSSPTSGGYNEQFF.

The chain recombines TRBV12-3 or TRBV12-4 with TRBJ2-1; perhaps TRBD2 as D (5 bases). The CDR3 spans 14 residues. V was shortened by 2 bases and J by 10 bases, with 15 bases between the two germline ends. The CDR3 DNA reads TGTGCCAGCAGTTTATATTACTTCGGGAACGAGCAGTTCTTC. Its protein is CASSLYYFGNEQFF.